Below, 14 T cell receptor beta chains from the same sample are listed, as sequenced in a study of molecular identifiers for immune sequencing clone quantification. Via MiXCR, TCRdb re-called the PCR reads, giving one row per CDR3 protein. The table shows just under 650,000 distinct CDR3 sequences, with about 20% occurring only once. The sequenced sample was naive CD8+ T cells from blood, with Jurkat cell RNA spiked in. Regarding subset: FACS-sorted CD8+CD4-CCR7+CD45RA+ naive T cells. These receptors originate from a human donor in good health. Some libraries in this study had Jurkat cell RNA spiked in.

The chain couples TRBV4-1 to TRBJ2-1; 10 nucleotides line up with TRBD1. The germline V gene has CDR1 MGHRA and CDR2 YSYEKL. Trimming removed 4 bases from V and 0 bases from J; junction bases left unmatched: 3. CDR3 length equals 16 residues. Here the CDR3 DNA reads TGCGCCAGCAGCCCGGGACAGGGGATCTCCTACAATGAGCAGTTCTTC. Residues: CASSPGQGISYNEQFF.

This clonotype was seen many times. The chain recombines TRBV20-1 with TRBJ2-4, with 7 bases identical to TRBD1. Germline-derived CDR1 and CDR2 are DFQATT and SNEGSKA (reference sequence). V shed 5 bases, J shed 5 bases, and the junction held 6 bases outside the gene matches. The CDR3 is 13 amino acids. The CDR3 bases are TGCAGTGCTTTTAAAGGGACAGAAAACATTCAGTACTTC. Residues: CSAFKGTENIQYF.

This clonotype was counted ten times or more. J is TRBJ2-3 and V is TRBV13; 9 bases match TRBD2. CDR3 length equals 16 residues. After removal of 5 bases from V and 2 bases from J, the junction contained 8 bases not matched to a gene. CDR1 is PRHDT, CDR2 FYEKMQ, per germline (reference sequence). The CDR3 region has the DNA TGTGCCAGCAGCGCCGGACTAGCGCGGGTCACAGATACGCAGTATTTT. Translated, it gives CASSAGLARVTDTQYF.

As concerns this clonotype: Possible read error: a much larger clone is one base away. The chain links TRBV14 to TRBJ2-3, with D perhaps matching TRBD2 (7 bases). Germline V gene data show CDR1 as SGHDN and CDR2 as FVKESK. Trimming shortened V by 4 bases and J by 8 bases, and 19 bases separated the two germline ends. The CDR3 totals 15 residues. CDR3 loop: CASSRKRGGFGTQYF. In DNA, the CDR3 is TGTGCCAGCAGCCGTAAAAGGGGGGGCTTTGGTACGCAGTATTTT.

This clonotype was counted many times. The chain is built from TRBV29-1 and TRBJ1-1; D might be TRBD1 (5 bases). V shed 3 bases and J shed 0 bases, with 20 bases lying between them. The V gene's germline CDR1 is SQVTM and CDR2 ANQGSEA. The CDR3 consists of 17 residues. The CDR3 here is CSVDPGDFGGLNTEAFF. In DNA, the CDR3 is TGCAGCGTTGACCCCGGGGATTTTGGGGGATTGAACACTGAAGCTTTCTTT.

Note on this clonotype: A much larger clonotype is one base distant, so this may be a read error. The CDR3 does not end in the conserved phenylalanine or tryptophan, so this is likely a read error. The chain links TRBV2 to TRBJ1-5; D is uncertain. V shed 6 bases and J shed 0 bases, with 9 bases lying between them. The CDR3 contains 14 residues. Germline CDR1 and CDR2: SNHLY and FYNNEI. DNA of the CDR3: TGTGCCAGCAGGGTCGGGAATAGCAATCAGCCCCAGCATTCT. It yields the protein CASRVGNSNQPQHS.

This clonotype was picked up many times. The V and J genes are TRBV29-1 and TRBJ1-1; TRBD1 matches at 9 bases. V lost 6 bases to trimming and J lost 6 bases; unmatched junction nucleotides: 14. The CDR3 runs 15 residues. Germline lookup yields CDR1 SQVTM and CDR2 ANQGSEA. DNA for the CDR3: TGCAGCGTGGTAGGGACAGGGCTTTTGTTCCCTGAAGCTTTCTTT. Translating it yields CSVVGTGLLFPEAFF. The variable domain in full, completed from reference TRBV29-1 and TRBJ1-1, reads SAVISQKPSRDICQRGTSLTIQCQVDSQVTMMFWYRQQPGQSLTLIATANQGSEATYESGFVIDKFPISRPNLTFSTLTVSNMSPEDSSIYLCSVVGTGLLFPEAFFGQGTRLTVV.

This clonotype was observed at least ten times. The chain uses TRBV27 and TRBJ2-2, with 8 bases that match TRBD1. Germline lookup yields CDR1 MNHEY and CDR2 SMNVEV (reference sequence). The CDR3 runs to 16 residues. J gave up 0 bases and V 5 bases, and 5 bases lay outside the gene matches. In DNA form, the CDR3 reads TGTGCCAGCAGTCCGCAGGACAGGGCGAACACCGGGGAGCTGTTTTTT. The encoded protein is CASSPQDRANTGELFF.

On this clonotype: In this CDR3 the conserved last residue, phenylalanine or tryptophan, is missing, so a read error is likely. The CDR3 DNA reads TGTGCCAGCAGTTACCAAGGGGCAAATGAGCAGTTCTAC. This sequence encodes CASSYQGANEQFY. This sequence joins TRBV6-5 and TRBJ2-1, with D perhaps matching TRBD1 (5 bases). CDR1 is MNHEY, CDR2 SVGAGI, per germline. Trimming cost V 2 bases and J 7 bases, with 9 bases left between them. The CDR3 spans 13 residues.

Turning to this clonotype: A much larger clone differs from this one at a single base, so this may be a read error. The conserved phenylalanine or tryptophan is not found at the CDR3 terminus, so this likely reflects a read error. The CDR3 DNA reads TGTGCCAGTAGTATCAGACTAGCGGGAAGATACGAGCAGTACCTC. Residues: CASSIRLAGRYEQYL. The chain links TRBV19 to TRBJ2-7; 11 nucleotides align to TRBD2. J gave up 4 bases and V 3 bases, and 5 bases lay outside the gene matches. The CDR3 contains 15 residues. Germline V gene lookup returns CDR1 LNHDA and CDR2 SQIVND (reference sequence).

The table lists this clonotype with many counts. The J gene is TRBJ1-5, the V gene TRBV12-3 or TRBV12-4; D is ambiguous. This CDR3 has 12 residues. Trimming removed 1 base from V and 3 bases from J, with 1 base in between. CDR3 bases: TGTGCCAGCAGTTTAGACAATCAGCCCCAGCATTTT. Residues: CASSLDNQPQHF.

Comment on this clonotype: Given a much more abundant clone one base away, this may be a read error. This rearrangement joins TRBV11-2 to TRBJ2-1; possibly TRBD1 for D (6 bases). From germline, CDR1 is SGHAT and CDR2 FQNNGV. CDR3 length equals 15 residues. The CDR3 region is CANSPGQYRYNEQFF. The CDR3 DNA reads TGTGCCAACAGCCCCGGACAGTACCGTTACAATGAGCAGTTCTTC.

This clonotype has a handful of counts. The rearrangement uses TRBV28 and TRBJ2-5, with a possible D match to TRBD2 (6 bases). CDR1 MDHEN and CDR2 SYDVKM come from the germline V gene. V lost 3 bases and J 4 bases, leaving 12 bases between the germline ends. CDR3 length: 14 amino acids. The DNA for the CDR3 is TGTGCCAGCAGTTTTGTTCTGGAGGGAGAGACCCAGTACTTC. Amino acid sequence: CASSFVLEGETQYF.

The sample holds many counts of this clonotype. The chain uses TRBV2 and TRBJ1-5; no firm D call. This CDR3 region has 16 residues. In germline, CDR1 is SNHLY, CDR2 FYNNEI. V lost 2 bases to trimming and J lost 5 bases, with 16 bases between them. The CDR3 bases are TGTGCCAGCAGTGAATGGTCAGGATTGCCCGATCAGCCCCAGCATTTT. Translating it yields CASSEWSGLPDQPQHF.